This TCR beta chain was retrieved from a study of T cells after yellow fever vaccination. General study results and limits: One caveat is that FACS-sorted repertoires could contain abundant clonotypes contaminating from the bulk population.

This CDR3 is 15 amino acids long. The germline V gene has CDR1 LNHDA and CDR2 SQIVND (reference sequence). Trimming stripped 3 bases from V and 1 base from J, with 12 bases between. TCRdb re-called the 5' RACE reads through MiXCR, storing one row per CDR3 protein. This sample has more than 350,000 distinct CDR3 sequences, with roughly 12% found just once. For this clonotype: Its specificity is not known.

Source: PBMCs, taken on the day of the first yellow fever vaccination. This receptor was identified in a young man who received the YFV17D yellow fever vaccine. This chain uses TRBV19 with TRBJ1-2; no reliable D call. CDR3 coding DNA: TGTGCCAGTAGTATTTGGAAGTGGGGTAACTATGGCTACACCTTC. It yields the protein CASSIWKWGNYGYTF.